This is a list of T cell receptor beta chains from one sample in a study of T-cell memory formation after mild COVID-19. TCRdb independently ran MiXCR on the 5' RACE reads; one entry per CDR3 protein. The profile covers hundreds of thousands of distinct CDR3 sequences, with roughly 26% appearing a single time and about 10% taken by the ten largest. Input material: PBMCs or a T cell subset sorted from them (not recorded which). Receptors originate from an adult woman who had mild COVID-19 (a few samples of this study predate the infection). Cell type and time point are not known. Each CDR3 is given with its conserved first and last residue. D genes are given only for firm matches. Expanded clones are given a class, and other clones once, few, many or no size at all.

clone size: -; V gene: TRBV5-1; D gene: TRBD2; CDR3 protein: CASSREASTDTQYF
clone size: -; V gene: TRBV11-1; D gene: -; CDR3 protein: CASRRQTVNTEAFF
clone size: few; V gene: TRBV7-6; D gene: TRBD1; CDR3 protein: CASSQGQANTEAFF
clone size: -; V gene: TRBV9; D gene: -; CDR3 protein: CASSGDVGSGELFF
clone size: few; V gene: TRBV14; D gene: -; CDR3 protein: CASSQFGGIQYF
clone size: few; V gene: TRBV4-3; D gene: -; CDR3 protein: CAAGRGTYTGELFF
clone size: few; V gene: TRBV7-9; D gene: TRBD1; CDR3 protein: CASSWTGVSTDTQYF
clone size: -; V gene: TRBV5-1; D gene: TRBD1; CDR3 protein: CASSASGTGGYEQYF
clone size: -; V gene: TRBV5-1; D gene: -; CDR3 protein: CASSEQGFGGNEQFF
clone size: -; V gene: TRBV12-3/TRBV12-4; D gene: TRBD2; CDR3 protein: CASSPRLAVNIQYF
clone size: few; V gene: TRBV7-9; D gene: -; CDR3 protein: CASSPPSVLERGYTF
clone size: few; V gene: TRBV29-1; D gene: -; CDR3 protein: CSAGTGSNQPQHF
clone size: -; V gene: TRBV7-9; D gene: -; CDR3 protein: CASSSAGTGNQPQHF
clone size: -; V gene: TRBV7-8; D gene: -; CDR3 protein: CASSFSRVSRMETQYF
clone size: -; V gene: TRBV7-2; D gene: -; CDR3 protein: CASSLATSLGYNEQFF
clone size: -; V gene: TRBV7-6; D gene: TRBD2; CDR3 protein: CASSWGGGTEQFF
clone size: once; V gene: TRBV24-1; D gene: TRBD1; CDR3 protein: CATSDPAPDRVKQETQYF
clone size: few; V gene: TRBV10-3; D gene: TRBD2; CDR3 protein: CAISAGTSAETQYF
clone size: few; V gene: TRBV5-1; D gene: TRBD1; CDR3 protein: CASSLVDRGPQETQYF
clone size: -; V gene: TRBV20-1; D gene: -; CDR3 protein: CSARPQYVNTGELFF
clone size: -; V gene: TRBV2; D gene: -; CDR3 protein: CASWYGELFF
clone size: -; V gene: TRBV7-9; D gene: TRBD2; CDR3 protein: CASSLRSGDEQFF
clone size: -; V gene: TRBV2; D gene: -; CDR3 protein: CASSPFDEKLFF
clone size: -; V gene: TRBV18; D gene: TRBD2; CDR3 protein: CASSETGGEQFF
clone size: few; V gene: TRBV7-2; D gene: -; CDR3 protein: CASSPQVGGGLDTEAFF
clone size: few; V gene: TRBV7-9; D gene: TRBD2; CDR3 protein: CATLSGGPGNEQFF
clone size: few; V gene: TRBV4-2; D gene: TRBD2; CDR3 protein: CASSRMGLAGHDSYEQYF
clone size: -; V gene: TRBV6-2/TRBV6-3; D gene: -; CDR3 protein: CASSYRVATEAFF
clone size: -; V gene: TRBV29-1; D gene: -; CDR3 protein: CSVDPQAPGTQYF
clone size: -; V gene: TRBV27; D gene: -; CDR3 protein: CASSLRPTDTQYF
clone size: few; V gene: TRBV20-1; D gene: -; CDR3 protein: CSAISALASSEQYF
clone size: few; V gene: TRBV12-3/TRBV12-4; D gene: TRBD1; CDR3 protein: CASSLPGQGAGGYTF
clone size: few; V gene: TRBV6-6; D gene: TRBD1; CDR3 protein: CASIKQGRTEAFF
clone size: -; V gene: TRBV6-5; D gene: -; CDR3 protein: CASSRGTTYEQYF
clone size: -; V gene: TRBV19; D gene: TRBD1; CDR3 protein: CASSIVGTGSEAFF
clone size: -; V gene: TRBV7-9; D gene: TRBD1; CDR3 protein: CASSLGAPGQGVIYEQYF
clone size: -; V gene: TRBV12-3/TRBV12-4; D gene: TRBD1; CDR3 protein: CASRRTGTVGQETQYF
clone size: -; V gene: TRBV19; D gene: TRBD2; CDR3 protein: CASSRTSEAIYEQYF
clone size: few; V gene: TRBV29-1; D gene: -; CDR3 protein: CSVEDGVVAETQYF
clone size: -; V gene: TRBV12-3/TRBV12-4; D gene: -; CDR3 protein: CASSGQIDTQYF
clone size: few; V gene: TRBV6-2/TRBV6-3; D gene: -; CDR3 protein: CASSYSRGSSYEQYF